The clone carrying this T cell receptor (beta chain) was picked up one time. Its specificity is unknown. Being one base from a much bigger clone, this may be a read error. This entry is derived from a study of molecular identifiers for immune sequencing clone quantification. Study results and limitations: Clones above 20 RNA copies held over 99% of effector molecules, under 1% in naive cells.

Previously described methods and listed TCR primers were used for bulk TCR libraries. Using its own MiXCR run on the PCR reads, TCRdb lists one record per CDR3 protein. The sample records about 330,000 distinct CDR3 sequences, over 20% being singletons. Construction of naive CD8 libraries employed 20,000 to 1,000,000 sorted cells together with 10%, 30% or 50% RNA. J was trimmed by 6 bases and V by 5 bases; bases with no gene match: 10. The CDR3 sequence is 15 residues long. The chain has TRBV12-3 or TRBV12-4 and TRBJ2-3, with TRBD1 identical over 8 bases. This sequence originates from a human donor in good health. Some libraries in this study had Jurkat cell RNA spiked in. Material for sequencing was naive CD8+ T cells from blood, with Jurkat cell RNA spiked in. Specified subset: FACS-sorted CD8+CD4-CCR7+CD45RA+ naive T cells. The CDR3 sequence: CASSTTQGADDTQYF. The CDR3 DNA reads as TGTGCCAGCAGTACAACCCAGGGGGCGGACGATACGCAGTATTTT.